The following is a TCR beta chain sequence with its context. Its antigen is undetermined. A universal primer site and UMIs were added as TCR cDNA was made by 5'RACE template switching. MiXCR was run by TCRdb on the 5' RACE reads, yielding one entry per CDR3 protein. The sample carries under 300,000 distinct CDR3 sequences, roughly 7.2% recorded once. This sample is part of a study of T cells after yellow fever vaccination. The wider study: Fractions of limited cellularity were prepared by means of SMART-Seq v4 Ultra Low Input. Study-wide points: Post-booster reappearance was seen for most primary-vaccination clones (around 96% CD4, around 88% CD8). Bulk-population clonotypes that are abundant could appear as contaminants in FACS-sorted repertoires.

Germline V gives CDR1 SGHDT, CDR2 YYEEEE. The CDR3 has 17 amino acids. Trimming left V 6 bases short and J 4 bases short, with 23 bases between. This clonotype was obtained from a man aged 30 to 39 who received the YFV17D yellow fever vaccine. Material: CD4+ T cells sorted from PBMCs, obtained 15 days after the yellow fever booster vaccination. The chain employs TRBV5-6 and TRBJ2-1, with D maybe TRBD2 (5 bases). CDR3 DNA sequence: TGTGCCAGCAACGCCCTCAAGAAGGGAACGGGGTACAATGAGCAGTTCTTC. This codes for CASNALKKGTGYNEQFF.